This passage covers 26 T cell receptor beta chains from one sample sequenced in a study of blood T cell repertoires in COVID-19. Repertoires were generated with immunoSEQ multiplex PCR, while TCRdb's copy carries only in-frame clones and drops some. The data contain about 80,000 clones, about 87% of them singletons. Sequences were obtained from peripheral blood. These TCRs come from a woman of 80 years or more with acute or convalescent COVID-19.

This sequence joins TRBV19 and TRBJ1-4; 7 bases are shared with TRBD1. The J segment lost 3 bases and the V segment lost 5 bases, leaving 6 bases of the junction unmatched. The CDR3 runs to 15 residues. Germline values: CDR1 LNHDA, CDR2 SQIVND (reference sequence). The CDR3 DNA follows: TGTGCCAGTAGTGCCCGACAGGGCTCTAATGAAAAACTGTTTTTT. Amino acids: CASSARQGSNEKLFF.

CDR3 residues: CASSIDRGATTNEKLFF. The CDR3 nucleotides are TGTGCCAGTAGTATAGATCGCGGGGCGACGACTAATGAAAAACTGTTTTTT. The rearrangement links TRBV19 to TRBJ1-4, with D possibly being TRBD1 (5 bases). The germline gives CDR1 LNHDA, CDR2 SQIVND (reference sequence). V lost 0 bases, J lost 2 bases, and 13 bases lay in between. The CDR3 is 17 amino acids. Variable domain in full (rest from reference TRBV19 and TRBJ1-4): DGGITQSPKYLFRKEGQNVTLSCEQNLNHDAMYWYRQDPGQGLRLIYYSQIVNDFQKGDIAEGYSVSREKKESFPLTVTSAQKNPTAFYLCASSIDRGATTNEKLFFGSGTQLSVL.

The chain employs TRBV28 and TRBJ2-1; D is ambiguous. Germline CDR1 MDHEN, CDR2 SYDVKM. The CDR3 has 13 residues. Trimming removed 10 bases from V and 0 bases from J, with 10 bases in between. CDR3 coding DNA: TGTGCCACACACGCAGACTCCTACAATGAGCAGTTCTTC. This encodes CATHADSYNEQFF.

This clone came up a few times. The CDR3: CASQGLNTEAFF. CDR3 nucleotide sequence: TGTGCCAGTCAGGGGTTGAACACTGAAGCTTTCTTT. The chain uses TRBV9 and TRBJ1-1; weak D call: TRBD1 (6 bases). Deletions cut 8 bases from V and 0 bases from J, with 8 bases between. The germline V gene has CDR1 SGDLS and CDR2 YYNGEE. The CDR3 covers 12 residues.

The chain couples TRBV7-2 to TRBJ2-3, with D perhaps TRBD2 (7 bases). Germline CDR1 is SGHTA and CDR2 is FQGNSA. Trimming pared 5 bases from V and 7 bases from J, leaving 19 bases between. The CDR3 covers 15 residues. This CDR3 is CASSPREQGLNTQYF. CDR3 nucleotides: TGTGCCAGCAGCCCTCGAGAACAGGGACTAAATACGCAGTATTTT.

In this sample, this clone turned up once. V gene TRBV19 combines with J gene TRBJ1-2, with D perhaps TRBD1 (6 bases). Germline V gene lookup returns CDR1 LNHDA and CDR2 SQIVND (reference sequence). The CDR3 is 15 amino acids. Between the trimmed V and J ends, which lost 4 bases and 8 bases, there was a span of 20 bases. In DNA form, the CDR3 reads TGTGCCAGTAGTACGCCCGGGACATCAAGTGTGGGCTACACCTTC. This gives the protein CASSTPGTSSVGYTF.

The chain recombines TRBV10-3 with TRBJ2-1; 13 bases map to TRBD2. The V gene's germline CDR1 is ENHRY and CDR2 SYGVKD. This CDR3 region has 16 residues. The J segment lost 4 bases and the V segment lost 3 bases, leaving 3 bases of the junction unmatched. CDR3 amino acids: CAISEPGLAGYNEQFF. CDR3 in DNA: TGTGCCATCAGTGAACCGGGACTAGCGGGGTACAATGAGCAGTTCTTC.

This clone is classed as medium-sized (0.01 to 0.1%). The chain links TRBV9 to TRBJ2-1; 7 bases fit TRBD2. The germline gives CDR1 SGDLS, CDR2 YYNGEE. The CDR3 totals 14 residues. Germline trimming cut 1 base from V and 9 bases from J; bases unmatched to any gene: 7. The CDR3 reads CASSVSGLGSEQFF. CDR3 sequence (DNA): TGTGCCAGCAGCGTATCCGGACTAGGCAGTGAGCAGTTCTTC.

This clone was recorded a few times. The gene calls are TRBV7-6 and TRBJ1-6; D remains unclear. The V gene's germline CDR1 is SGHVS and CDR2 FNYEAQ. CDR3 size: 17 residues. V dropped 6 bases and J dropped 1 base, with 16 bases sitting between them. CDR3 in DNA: TGTGCCAGCAGTCCTTACTCATCACCATCCTATAATTCACCCCTCCACTTT. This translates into CASSPYSSPSYNSPLHF.

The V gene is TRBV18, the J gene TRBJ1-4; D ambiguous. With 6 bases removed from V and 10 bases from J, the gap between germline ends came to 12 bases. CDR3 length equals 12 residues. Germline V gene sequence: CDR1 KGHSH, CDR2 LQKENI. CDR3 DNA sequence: TGTGCCAGCTCTCTCGATCCGGGAAAACTGTTTTTT. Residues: CASSLDPGKLFF.

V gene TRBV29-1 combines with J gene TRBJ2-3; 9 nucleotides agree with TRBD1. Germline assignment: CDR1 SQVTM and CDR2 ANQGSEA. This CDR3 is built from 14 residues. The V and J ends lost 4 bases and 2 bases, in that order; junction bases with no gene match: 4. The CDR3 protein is CSVVRTGATDTQYF. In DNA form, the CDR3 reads TGCAGCGTTGTAAGGACAGGGGCCACAGATACGCAGTATTTT.

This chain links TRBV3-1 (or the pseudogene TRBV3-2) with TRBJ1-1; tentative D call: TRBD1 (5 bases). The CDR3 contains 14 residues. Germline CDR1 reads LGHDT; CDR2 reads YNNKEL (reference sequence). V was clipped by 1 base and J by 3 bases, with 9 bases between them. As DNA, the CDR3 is TGTGCCAGCAGCCAAGGCAGGGTGGACACTGAAGCTTTCTTT. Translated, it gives CASSQGRVDTEAFF.

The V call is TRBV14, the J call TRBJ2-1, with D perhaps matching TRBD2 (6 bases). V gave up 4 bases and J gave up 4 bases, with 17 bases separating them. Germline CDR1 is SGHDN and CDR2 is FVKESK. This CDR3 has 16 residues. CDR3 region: CASSPWGVTPYNEQFF. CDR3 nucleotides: TGTGCCAGCAGCCCCTGGGGGGTAACGCCATACAATGAGCAGTTCTTC.

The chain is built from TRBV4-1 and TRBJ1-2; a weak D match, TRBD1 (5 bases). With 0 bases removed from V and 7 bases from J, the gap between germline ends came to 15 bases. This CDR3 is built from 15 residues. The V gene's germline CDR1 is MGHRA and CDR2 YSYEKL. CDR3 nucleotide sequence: TGCGCCAGCAGCCAAGAGGGGCCAGGGTTAGGTGGCTACACCTTC. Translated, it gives CASSQEGPGLGGYTF.

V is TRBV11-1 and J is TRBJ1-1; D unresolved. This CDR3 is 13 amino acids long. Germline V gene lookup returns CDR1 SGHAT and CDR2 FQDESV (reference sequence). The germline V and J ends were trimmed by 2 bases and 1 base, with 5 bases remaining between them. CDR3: CASSLRQNTEAFF. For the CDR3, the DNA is TGTGCCAGCAGCTTAAGACAGAACACTGAAGCTTTCTTT.

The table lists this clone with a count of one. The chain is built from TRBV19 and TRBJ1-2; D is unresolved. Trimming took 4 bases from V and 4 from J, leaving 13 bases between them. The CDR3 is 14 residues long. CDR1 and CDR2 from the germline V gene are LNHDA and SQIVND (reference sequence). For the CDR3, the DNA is TGTGCCAGTAGTAGCGGGTTCCCATCCTATGGCTACACCTTC. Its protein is CASSSGFPSYGYTF. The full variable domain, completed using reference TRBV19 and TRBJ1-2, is DGGITQSPKYLFRKEGQNVTLSCEQNLNHDAMYWYRQDPGQGLRLIYYSQIVNDFQKGDIAEGYSVSREKKESFPLTVTSAQKNPTAFYLCASSSGFPSYGYTFGSGTRLTVV.

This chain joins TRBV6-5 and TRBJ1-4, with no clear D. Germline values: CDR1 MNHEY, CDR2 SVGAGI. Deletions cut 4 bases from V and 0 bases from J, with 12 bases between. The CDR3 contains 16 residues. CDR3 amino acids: CASSWSRPPTNEKLFF. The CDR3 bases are TGTGCCAGCAGTTGGAGCCGGCCACCAACTAATGAAAAACTGTTTTTT.

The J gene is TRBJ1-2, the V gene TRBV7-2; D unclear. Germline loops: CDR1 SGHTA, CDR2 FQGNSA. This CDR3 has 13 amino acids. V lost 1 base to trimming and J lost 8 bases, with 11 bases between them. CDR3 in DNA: TGTGCCAGCAGCTTAGGGGCCGCCGGAGGCTACACCTTC. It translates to CASSLGAAGGYTF.

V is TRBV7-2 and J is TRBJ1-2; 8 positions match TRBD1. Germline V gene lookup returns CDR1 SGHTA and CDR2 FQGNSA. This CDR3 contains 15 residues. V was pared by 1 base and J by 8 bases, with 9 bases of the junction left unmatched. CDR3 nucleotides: TGTGCCAGCAGCTTAGGGACAGGGACACCGCTGGGCTACACCTTC. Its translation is CASSLGTGTPLGYTF.

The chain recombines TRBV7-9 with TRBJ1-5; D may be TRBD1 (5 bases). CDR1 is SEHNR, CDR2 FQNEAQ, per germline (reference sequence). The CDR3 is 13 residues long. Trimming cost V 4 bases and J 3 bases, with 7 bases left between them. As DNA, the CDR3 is TGTGCCAGCAGCTCAGGACACAATCAGCCCCAGCATTTT. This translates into CASSSGHNQPQHF.

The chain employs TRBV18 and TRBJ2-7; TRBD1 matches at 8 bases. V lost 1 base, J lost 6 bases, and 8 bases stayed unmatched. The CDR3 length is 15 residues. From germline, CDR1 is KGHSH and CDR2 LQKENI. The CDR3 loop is CASSPRTGSVREQYF. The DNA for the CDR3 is TGTGCCAGCTCACCACGGACAGGGTCGGTGCGCGAGCAGTACTTC.

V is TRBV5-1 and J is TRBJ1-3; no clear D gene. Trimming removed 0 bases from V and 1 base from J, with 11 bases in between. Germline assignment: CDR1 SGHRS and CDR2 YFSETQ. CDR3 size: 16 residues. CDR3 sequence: CASSLDGPKSGNTIYF. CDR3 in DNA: TGCGCCAGCAGCTTGGATGGGCCGAAATCTGGAAACACCATATATTTT. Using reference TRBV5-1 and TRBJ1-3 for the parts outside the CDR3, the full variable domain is KAGVTQTPRYLIKTRGQQVTLSCSPISGHRSVSWYQQTPGQGLQFLFEYFSETQRNKGNFPGRFSGRQFSNSRSEMNVSTLELGDSALYLCASSLDGPKSGNTIYFGEGSWLTVV.

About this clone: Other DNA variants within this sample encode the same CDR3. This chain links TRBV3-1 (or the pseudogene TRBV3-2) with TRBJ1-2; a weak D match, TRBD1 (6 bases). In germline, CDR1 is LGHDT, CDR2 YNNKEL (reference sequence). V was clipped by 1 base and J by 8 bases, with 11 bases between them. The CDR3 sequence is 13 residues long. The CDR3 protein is CASSQGGQGGYTF. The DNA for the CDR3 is TGTGCCAGCAGCCAAGGGGGGCAGGGAGGCTACACCTTC.

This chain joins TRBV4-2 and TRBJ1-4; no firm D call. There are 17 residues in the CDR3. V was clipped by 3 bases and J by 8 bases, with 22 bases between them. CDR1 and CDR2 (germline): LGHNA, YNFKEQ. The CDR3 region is CASSHVLSGKAEEKLFF. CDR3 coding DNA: TGTGCCAGCAGCCATGTCTTGTCGGGGAAGGCGGAAGAAAAACTGTTTTTT.

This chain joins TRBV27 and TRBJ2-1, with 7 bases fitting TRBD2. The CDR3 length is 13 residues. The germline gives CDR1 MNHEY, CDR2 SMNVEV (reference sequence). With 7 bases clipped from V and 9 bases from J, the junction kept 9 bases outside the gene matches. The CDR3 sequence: CASTGLGFSEQFF. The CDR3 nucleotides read TGTGCCAGCACCGGACTAGGGTTTAGTGAGCAGTTCTTC.

CDR3 amino acids: CASSMAGGKNSPLHF. In DNA form, the CDR3 reads TGTGCCAGTAGTATGGCAGGGGGTAAAAATTCACCCCTCCACTTT. The chain is built from TRBV19 and TRBJ1-6; 7 bases map to TRBD1. The CDR3 totals 15 residues. Unmatched junction bases numbered 6, after V lost 3 bases and J lost 7 bases. Germline CDR1 reads LNHDA; CDR2 reads SQIVND (reference sequence).